A selection of T cell receptor beta chains follows, all from one sample in a study of response to subunit inactivated influenza vaccine. One entry per CDR3 protein, called by TCRdb with MiXCR from the RT-PCR reads. The sample lists 550,000 to 800,000 distinct CDR3 sequences, about 14% occurring once. The source was PBMCs from blood, collected 14 days before vaccination. These receptors originate from a man between 50 and 59 years old who received an inactivated influenza vaccine. Each CDR3 is given with its conserved first and last residue.

v_call cdr3_aa
TRBV6-5 CASSYLAAGKLFF
TRBV5-6 CASSLGTHSYEQYF
TRBV20-1 CSASTSANEQYF
TRBV5-1 CASTQGGTEAFF
TRBV28 CASSRYRGGSEQYF
TRBV20-1 CSALFSGGPTDTQYF
TRBV28 CASSLTTSGRLGEQFF
TRBV2 CASTPGEGGYGYTF
TRBV5-1 CASSLEGVRTGELFF
TRBV12-3/TRBV12-4 CASSLDRNSEAFF
TRBV18 CASSPETASNEKLFF
TRBV6-1 CASSEDRGGYNEQFF
TRBV11-2 CASSLDWAGYNEQFF
TRBV5-1 CASSPDGQGKRGYTF
TRBV12-3/TRBV12-4 CASSQDSTEAFF
TRBV6-2/TRBV6-3 CASSSRGRANYEQYF
TRBV25-1 CASSEWTGGGYTF
TRBV2 CASKPSTDTQYF
TRBV7-8 CASSLGSGGGNNEQFF
TRBV3-1 CASSPGPHPGELFF
TRBV10-2 CASSGARGSRYGQYF
TRBV18 CASSPVGVEYEQYF
TRBV3-1 CASSHMGARGETQYF
TRBV20-1 CSASPSGQGIYEQYF
TRBV5-1 CASSVDKPTTDTQYF
TRBV4-2 CASSHRVGTSGTDTQYF
TRBV11-3 CASSIRWNTEAFF
TRBV6-1 CASSRTSGLETQYF
TRBV7-2 CASSLTGTFTDTQYF
TRBV20-1 CSASHPGTEGPADYGYTF
TRBV9 CASSPLTSGPYNEQFF
TRBV5-1 CASSPGMERWTAFF
TRBV6-2/TRBV6-3 CASGVTKNIQYF
TRBV27 CASSSLSIRDRSSYEQYF
TRBV12-3/TRBV12-4 CASSLEGEDEKLFF
TRBV6-1 CASSVSPRLYEQYF
TRBV20-1 CSARGSHTGELFF
TRBV18 CASQVADTQYF
TRBV28 CASSSVRRPGDTQYF
TRBV5-5 CASSLASSGGAQPQHF
TRBV4-1 CASSQIRGRPGQPQHF
TRBV5-5 CASSRARGLTEAFF
TRBV2 CASSDRGRGGSNEKLFF
TRBV7-2 CASSLSFGGNNEQFF
TRBV2 CASLGWGETQYF
TRBV7-9 CASSLTGQGSGELFF
TRBV27 CASRKLGDTGELFF
TRBV7-2 CASSSGRKLFF
TRBV7-9 CASSPREYNSPLHF
TRBV12-3/TRBV12-4 CASIRDGRGGYTF
TRBV5-1 CASSYSGPYEQYF
TRBV19 CASSARDRPSYEQYF
TRBV11-2 CASSLDGIGTDTQYF
TRBV5-5 CASSLVFGQSNQPQHF
TRBV5-6 CASSRRAGETQYF
TRBV20-1 CSAPPGGTYTDTQYF
TRBV12-3/TRBV12-4 CASSLIPMVGPRLTDTQYF
TRBV6-2/TRBV6-3 CASSYGQGFYNEQFF
TRBV5-1 CATAAAGGVTGELFF